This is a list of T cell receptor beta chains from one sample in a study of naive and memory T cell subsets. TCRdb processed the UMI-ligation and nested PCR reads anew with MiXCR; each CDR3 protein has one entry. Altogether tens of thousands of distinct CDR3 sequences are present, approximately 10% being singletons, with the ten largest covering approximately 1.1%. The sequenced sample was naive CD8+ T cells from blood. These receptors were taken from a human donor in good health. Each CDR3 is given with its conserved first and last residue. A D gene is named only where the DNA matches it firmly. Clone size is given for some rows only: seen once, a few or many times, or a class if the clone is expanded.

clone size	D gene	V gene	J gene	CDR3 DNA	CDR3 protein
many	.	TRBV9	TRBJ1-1	TGTGCCAGCAGCGTGGACGGTATGAACACTGAAGCTTTCTTT	CASSVDGMNTEAFF
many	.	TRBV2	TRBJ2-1	TGTGCCAGCAACGGGGATGAGCAGTTCTTC	CASNGDEQFF
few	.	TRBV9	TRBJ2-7	TGTGCCAGCAGCGTATCTAGCGACTACGAGCAGTACTTC	CASSVSSDYEQYF
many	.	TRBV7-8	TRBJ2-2	TGTGCCAGCAGCCCCGGTCACGGGGAGCTGTTTTTT	CASSPGHGELFF
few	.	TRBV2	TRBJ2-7	TGTGCCAGCAGTTGGGCGGACAAGCGATACGAGCAGTACTTC	CASSWADKRYEQYF
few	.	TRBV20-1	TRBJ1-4	TGCAGTGCTCGGGGGCCATCAAGCCTGTCGTTGGGAAAACTGTTTTTT	CSARGPSSLSLGKLFF
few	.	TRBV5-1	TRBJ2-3	TGCGCCAGCAGCTTGAAGGGGATCACAGATACGCAGTATTTT	CASSLKGITDTQYF
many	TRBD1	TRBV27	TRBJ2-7	TGTGCCAGCAGTTTAGCCCAGGGGGCTGGTGAGCAGTACTTC	CASSLAQGAGEQYF
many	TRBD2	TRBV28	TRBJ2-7	TGTGCCAGCAGTTTACTTGGACTAGCGGAGGCCTACGAGCAGTACTTC	CASSLLGLAEAYEQYF
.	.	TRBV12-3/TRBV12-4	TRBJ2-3	TGTGCCAGCAGTACCGGGTCGCGAAGCACAGATACGCAGTATTTT	CASSTGSRSTDTQYF
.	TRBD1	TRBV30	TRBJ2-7	TGTGCCTCTCAACTAATCCGGGACAGCGTTTACGAGCAGTACTTC	CASQLIRDSVYEQYF
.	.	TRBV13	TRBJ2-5	TGTGCCAGCAGCTTCCGGGGGCGAGAGACCCAGTACTTC	CASSFRGRETQYF
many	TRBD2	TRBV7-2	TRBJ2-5	TGTGCCAGCAGCTTAAATAGCGGGGGCCAAGAGACCCAGTACTTC	CASSLNSGGQETQYF
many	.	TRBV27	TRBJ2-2	TGTGCCAGTACCGACTCTAAGGGAGACGGTAACACCGGGGAGCTGTTTTTT	CASTDSKGDGNTGELFF
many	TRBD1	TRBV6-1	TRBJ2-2	TGTGCCAGCAGTGAAGAACCAGGGGGCTTCGACACCGGGGAGCTGTTTTTT	CASSEEPGGFDTGELFF
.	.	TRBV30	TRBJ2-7	TGTGCCTGGAGTCATAAATACGAGCAGTACTTC	CAWSHKYEQYF
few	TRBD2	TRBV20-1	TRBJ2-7	TGCAGTGCTGGACTAGCGGATTCCTACGAGCAGTACTTC	CSAGLADSYEQYF
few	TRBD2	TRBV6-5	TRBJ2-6	TGTGCCAGCACCTTCAAATCCGGACTAGCGGGAGACACTGGGGCCAACGTCCTGACTTTC	CASTFKSGLAGDTGANVLTF
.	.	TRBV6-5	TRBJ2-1	TGTGCCAGCAGTTACCCGATTGTACCGAATTGCTACAATGAGCAGTTCTTC	CASSYPIVPNCYNEQFF
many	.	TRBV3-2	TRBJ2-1	TGTGCCAGCAGCCCCCGTGAGGGACTAGATACTTACAATGAGCAGTTCTTC	CASSPREGLDTYNEQFF
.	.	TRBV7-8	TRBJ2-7	TGTGCCAGCAGCGGAGACCGCTACGAGCAGTACTTC	CASSGDRYEQYF
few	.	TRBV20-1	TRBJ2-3	TGCAGTGCTAGGACGGACGATGCCAGCACAGATACGCAGTATTTT	CSARTDDASTDTQYF
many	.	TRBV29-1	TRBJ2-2	TGCAGCGTTGAAGGATTAGCGTCGAACACCGGGGAGCTGTTTTTT	CSVEGLASNTGELFF
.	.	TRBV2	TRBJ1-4	TGTGCCAGCAAAACGGGGGGATTAGAGGAAAAACTGTTTTTT	CASKTGGLEEKLFF
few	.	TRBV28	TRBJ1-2	TGTGCCAGCACCAAAAGGCAGGGGCTAGACTATGGCTACACCTTC	CASTKRQGLDYGYTF
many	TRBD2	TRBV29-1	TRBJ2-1	TGCAGCGTGGAAGGGAGCGGGAGGACGGCCTACAATGAGCAGTTCTTC	CSVEGSGRTAYNEQFF
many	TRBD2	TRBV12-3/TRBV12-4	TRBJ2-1	TGTGCCAGCAGCCCCGGGGGGGGTGAGCAGTTCTTC	CASSPGGGEQFF
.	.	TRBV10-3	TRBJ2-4	TGTGCCATCAGTGAGTTTCAGGGGGGCAAAAACATTCAGTACTTC	CAISEFQGGKNIQYF
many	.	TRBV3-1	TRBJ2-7	TGTGCCAGCAGCCAAGATCCAGGGGGACTAAACGAGCAGTACTTC	CASSQDPGGLNEQYF
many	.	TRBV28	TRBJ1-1	TGTGCCAGCATGAGCCCCGCTCAGGGAAACACTGAAGCTTTCTTT	CASMSPAQGNTEAFF
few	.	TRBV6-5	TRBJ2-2	TGTGCCAGCAGTTATGTCACCCGCAACACCGGGGAGCTGTTTTTT	CASSYVTRNTGELFF
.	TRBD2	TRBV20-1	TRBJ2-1	TGCAGTGCCCGCCCTAGCGGAAACAATGAGCAGTTCTTC	CSARPSGNNEQFF
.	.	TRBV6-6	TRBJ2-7	TGTGCCAGCAGTTACCCAGGGTGGAACGAGCAGTACTTC	CASSYPGWNEQYF
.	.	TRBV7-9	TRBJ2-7	TGTGCCAGCAGCTTAGAGTGGTCCCCCTACGAGCAGTACTTC	CASSLEWSPYEQYF
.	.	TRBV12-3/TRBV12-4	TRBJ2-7	TGTGCCAGCAGTACCCGGGACTGGAGCTCCTACGAGCAGTACTTC	CASSTRDWSSYEQYF
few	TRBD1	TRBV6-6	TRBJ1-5	TGTGCCAGCAGTTATCCCGGACAGGGGGCGAGAAGCAATCAGCCCCAGCATTTT	CASSYPGQGARSNQPQHF
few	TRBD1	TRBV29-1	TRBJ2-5	TGCAGCGTTGAACGAGGGGGCGGTGAGACCCAGTACTTC	CSVERGGGETQYF
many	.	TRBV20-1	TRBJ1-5	TGCAGTGCTAGAGGCCGGGATCTTTATCAGCCCCAGCATTTT	CSARGRDLYQPQHF
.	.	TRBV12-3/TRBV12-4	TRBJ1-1	TGTGCCACCTCGGACAGTTCCACTGAAGCTTTCTTT	CATSDSSTEAFF
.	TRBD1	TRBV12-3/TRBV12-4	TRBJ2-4	TGTGCCAGCAGTTTAGCCAAACTGACAGGGGATCAGTACTTC	CASSLAKLTGDQYF
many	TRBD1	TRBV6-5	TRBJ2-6	TGTGCCAGCAGTTGGACCGGGACAGCTGGGGCCAACGTCCTGACTTTC	CASSWTGTAGANVLTF
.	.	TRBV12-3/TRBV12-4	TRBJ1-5	TGTGCCAGCAGTTTGAACGGTGCTAGCCAGCCCCAGCATTTT	CASSLNGASQPQHF
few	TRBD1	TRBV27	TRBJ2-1	TGTGCCAGCAGTTTACTAGGGGGCGCCCACAATGAGCAGTTCTTC	CASSLLGGAHNEQFF
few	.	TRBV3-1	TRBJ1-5	TGTGCCAGCAGTCCTGGACCGAGCAATCAGCCCCAGCATTTT	CASSPGPSNQPQHF
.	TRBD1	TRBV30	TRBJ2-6	TGTGCCTGGAGGACAGGGTCTGGGGCCAACGTCCTGACTTTC	CAWRTGSGANVLTF
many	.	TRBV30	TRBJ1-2	TGTGCCTGGAGGGAAGGGACTTCTCGGGGCTACACCTTC	CAWREGTSRGYTF
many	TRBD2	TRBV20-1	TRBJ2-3	TGCAGTGCTAGAGATATCGGGGGAGGGCCAGATACGCAGTATTTT	CSARDIGGGPDTQYF
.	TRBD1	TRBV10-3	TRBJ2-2	TGTGCCACCGCCGGGACAGGGGTCACCGGGGAGCTGTTTTTT	CATAGTGVTGELFF
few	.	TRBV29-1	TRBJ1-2	TGCAGCGTTGAGGCACAGTCCTATGGCTACACCTTC	CSVEAQSYGYTF
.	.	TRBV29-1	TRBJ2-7	TGCAGCGTTGATAATGGAGAATATGAGCAGTACTTC	CSVDNGEYEQYF
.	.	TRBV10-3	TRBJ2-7	TGTGCCATCAGTGAGTCAAGCGAAGGGTCCTACGAGCAGTACTTC	CAISESSEGSYEQYF
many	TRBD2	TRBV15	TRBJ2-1	TGTGCCACCAGCATCCGCGGGAGCCCTTACAATGAGCAGTTCTTC	CATSIRGSPYNEQFF
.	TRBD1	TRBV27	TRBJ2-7	TGTGCCAGCAGTCTAAACAGGGGTACCTACGAGCAGTACTTC	CASSLNRGTYEQYF
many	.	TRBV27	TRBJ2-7	TGTGCCAGCAGTTTATCGAGCCTTAACGAGCAGTACTTC	CASSLSSLNEQYF
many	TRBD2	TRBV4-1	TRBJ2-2	TGCGCCAGCAGCCAAGTACTAGCTAGCGGGAGGAACACCGGGGAGCTGTTTTTT	CASSQVLASGRNTGELFF
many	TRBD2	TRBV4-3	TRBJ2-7	TGCGCCAGCAGCCAAGATCCCAGCGGGAGTCGCGAGCAGTACTTC	CASSQDPSGSREQYF
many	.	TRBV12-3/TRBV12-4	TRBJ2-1	TGTGCCAGCAGTTTCGGGGGCAATGAGCAGTTCTTC	CASSFGGNEQFF
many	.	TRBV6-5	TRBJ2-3	TGTGCCAGCAGTTACGGGGGCACAGATACGCAGTATTTT	CASSYGGTDTQYF
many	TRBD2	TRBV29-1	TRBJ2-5	TGCAGCGTTGTTGGGGATCTTTGGATAGCGGGGGGCTCGGAGACCCAGTACTTC	CSVVGDLWIAGGSETQYF
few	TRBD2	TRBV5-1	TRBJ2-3	TGCGCCAGCAGTGCGGGAGAGTCTAGCACAGATACGCAGTATTTT	CASSAGESSTDTQYF